The present TCR beta chain was sequenced within a study of blood T cells in healthy people across ages. Study-level results: The CMV status of each donor remained undetermined, and this could have confounded shifts in expanded clonotypes.

Donors each provided around 9 milliliters of peripheral blood. A sample-barcoded 5' primer and a J-beta primer mix were used in a second PCR of roughly 6 to 11 cycles. TCRdb analysed the 5' RACE reads with MiXCR anew, one entry per CDR3 protein. The data contain 1.5 million to 2 million distinct CDR3 sequences, about two fifths of them singletons. Trimming cost V 6 bases and J 4 bases, with 9 bases left between them. The CDR3 is 12 residues long. This clonotype was seen more than once but under ten times. Antigen specificity is unknown. This TCR came from a human donor in good health. Sequences were obtained from blood. This sequence joins TRBV12-3 or TRBV12-4 and TRBJ1-2; no firm D call. The CDR3 reads CASSRVPYGYTF. The CDR3 bases are TGTGCCAGCAGCCGTGTACCCTATGGCTACACCTTC.